One and the same sample provided the 29 T cell receptor beta chains below, sequenced in a study of blood T cell repertoires in COVID-19. TCRdb's table, derived via immunoSEQ multiplex PCR, lists solely in-frame clones and lacks some. The top ten hold 3% to 4% of the sample, which has about 210,000 clones, 80% to 90% seen once. Input material: PBMCs or T cells enriched from blood (not recorded which). These receptors were collected from a woman between 40 and 50 years old with acute COVID-19.

This clone was found a few times. The rearrangement links TRBV28 to TRBJ1-5; 7 bases agree with TRBD1. The germline V gene encodes CDR1 MDHEN and CDR2 SYDVKM. Germline trimming cut 5 bases from V and 6 bases from J; bases unmatched to any gene: 4. The CDR3 runs 13 residues. CDR3 region: CASSQTGVQPQHF. The CDR3, as DNA: TGTGCCAGCAGTCAAACAGGGGTTCAGCCCCAGCATTTT. Using reference TRBV28 and TRBJ1-5 for the parts outside the CDR3, the full variable domain is DVKVTQSSRYLVKRTGEKVFLECVQDMDHENMFWYRQDPGLGLRLIYFSYDVKMKEKGDIPEGYSVSREKKERFSLILESASTNQTSMYLCASSQTGVQPQHFGDGTRLSIL.

V usage is TRBV6-1 and J usage is TRBJ1-4; unclear D gene. The V end was cut by 1 base, the J end by 2 bases, with 11 bases between. In germline, CDR1 is MNHNS, CDR2 SASEGT. The CDR3 runs to 16 residues. The CDR3 spells CASSEGIRKTNEKLFF. The CDR3 nucleotides are TGTGCCAGCAGTGAAGGGATCAGGAAGACTAATGAAAAACTGTTTTTT.

V gene TRBV25-1 combines with J gene TRBJ1-4; tentatively, D is TRBD1 (5 bases). Germline V lookup: CDR1 MGHDK, CDR2 SYGVNS. The CDR3 consists of 13 residues. V lost 8 bases and J lost 8, with 15 bases in between. The CDR3 spells CASAGSGGEKLFF. CDR3 bases: TGTGCCAGCGCGGGGTCTGGGGGAGAAAAACTGTTTTTT.

The V gene is TRBV18, the J gene TRBJ2-7; 7 bases align to TRBD1. Per germline, CDR1 KGHSH and CDR2 LQKENI. CDR3 length: 14 amino acids. J was trimmed by 0 bases and V by 5 bases; bases with no gene match: 4. CDR3: CASSDRASSYEQYF. In nucleotides, the CDR3 is TGTGCCAGCTCAGACAGGGCGAGCTCCTACGAGCAGTACTTC.

The chain has TRBV4-1 and TRBJ2-3; a weak D match, TRBD2 (6 bases). The CDR3 runs to 17 residues. Between the trimmed V and J ends, which lost 1 base and 6 bases, there was a span of 20 bases. From germline, CDR1 is MGHRA and CDR2 YSYEKL. Written as DNA, the CDR3 is TGCGCCAGCAGCCAAGGCCCGGGACTTTCCTTAGAGGATACGCAGTATTTT. As protein: CASSQGPGLSLEDTQYF.

Written as DNA, the CDR3 is TGCGCCAGCAGCCCTAAGGAGGGGGCTCGGGAGCAGTACTTC. Residues: CASSPKEGAREQYF. The chain uses TRBV5-1 and TRBJ2-7, with D perhaps matching TRBD1 (7 bases). The CDR3 has 14 residues. The V and J ends lost 4 bases and 7 bases respectively, with 18 bases between them. Looked up from germline, CDR1 is SGHRS and CDR2 is YFSETQ.

The chain carries TRBV2 and TRBJ1-2; 7 nucleotides line up with TRBD1. CDR1 is SNHLY, CDR2 FYNNEI, per germline. The CDR3 totals 14 residues. Trimming cost V 6 bases and J 4 bases; bases outside gene matches: 8. The CDR3 coding sequence is TGTGCCAGCAGGCTACAGGGGTCGGGCTATGGCTACACCTTC. Translated: CASRLQGSGYGYTF.

DNA of the CDR3: TGTGCCAGCAGCGGCCCCGGGGGACAGCCCCAGCATTTT. Its translation is CASSGPGGQPQHF. The chain has TRBV7-8 and TRBJ1-5; D may be TRBD1 (5 bases). The germline gives CDR1 SGHVS, CDR2 FQNEAQ. The CDR3 is made up of 13 amino acids. The V end was cut by 5 bases, the J end by 7 bases, with 12 bases between.

The chain carries TRBV27 and TRBJ2-1, with TRBD2 identical over 7 bases. V trimming: 1 base; J trimming: 1 base; junction bases outside the gene matches: 4. CDR1 and CDR2 (germline): MNHEY, SMNVEV (reference sequence). This CDR3 is 16 amino acids long. CDR3 DNA: TGTGCCAGCAGTTTATTAACGGGGGGATCCTACAATGAGCAGTTCTTC. Its translation is CASSLLTGGSYNEQFF.

The genes are TRBV7-3 and TRBJ2-7; 7 nucleotides match TRBD2. The CDR3 is made up of 18 amino acids. With V trimmed by 5 bases and J by 0 bases, 16 bases remained unmatched. Germline V gives CDR1 SGHTA, CDR2 FQGTGA. The CDR3 loop is CASSPTTMRGGYSYEQYF. Written as DNA, the CDR3 is TGTGCCAGCAGCCCCACCACCATGAGGGGAGGGTACTCCTACGAGCAGTACTTC. Full variable domain (outside the CDR3, taken from reference TRBV7-3 and TRBJ2-7): GAGVSQTPSNKVTEKGKYVELRCDPISGHTALYWYRQSLGQGPEFLIYFQGTGAADDSGLPNDRFFAVRPEGSVSTLKIQRTERGDSAVYLCASSPTTMRGGYSYEQYFGPGTRLTVT.

The chain combines TRBV24-1 with TRBJ2-5; TRBD2 matches 8 bases. The junction had 9 bases not matched to a gene; V was cut back by 4 bases and J by 3 bases. Looked up from germline, CDR1 is KGHDR and CDR2 is SFDVKD. This CDR3 has 16 residues. CDR3 nucleotide sequence: TGTGCCACCAGTGAACCCTGGACTAGCAGGGAAGAGACCCAGTACTTC. Its translation is CATSEPWTSREETQYF.

The chain couples TRBV7-9 to TRBJ2-7, with 12 bases that match TRBD1. CDR1 is SEHNR, CDR2 FQNEAQ, per germline (reference sequence). The CDR3 contains 15 residues. Trimming cost V 7 bases and J 4 bases; bases outside gene matches: 8. Here the CDR3 DNA reads TGTGCCAGCACCCCCTCGGGACAGGGGGCTTACGAGCAGTACTTC. It encodes CASTPSGQGAYEQYF.

This clone was seen only once. This chain connects TRBV6-9 to TRBJ1-5; TRBD1 matches at 8 bases. CDR3 size: 14 residues. The V and J ends lost 8 bases and 3 bases, in that order; junction bases with no gene match: 6. Germline-derived CDR1 and CDR2 are MNHGY and SVAAGI. The chain's CDR3 is CASYRGSLNQPQHF. DNA for the CDR3: TGTGCCAGCTACAGGGGGTCCCTCAATCAGCCCCAGCATTTT.

This chain links TRBV28 with TRBJ2-5, with 8 bases that match TRBD2. The CDR3 extends over 16 amino acids. The junction had 13 bases not matched to a gene; V was cut back by 6 bases and J by 4 bases. Germline loops: CDR1 MDHEN, CDR2 SYDVKM. CDR3 coding DNA: TGTGCCAGCAGAAACCCTCGGCGGGGGGTAGGAGAGACCCAGTACTTC. It is translated as CASRNPRRGVGETQYF.

A single count supports this clone. This chain joins TRBV5-1 and TRBJ2-2; D is perhaps TRBD1 (6 bases). The germline CDR1 and CDR2 sequences are SGHRS and YFSETQ. Deletions cut 5 bases from V and 5 bases from J, with 10 bases between. CDR3 length: 13 amino acids. As DNA, the CDR3 is TGCGCCAGCAGACAGGGTTCGACCGGGGAGCTGTTTTTT. It yields the protein CASRQGSTGELFF.

The chain combines TRBV19 with TRBJ2-3, with TRBD2 as a possible D gene (5 bases). The CDR3 length is 14 residues. Per the germline V gene, CDR1 is LNHDA and CDR2 is SQIVND (reference sequence). V dropped 10 bases and J dropped 1 base, with 15 bases sitting between them. CDR3 loop: CATAPDFRTDTQYF. CDR3 coding DNA: TGTGCCACCGCGCCGGACTTCCGCACAGATACGCAGTATTTT. The entire variable domain, with the rest obtained from reference TRBV19 and TRBJ2-3, is as follows: DGGITQSPKYLFRKEGQNVTLSCEQNLNHDAMYWYRQDPGQGLRLIYYSQIVNDFQKGDIAEGYSVSREKKESFPLTVTSAQKNPTAFYLCATAPDFRTDTQYFGPGTRLTVL.

The chain joins TRBV6-5 to TRBJ2-1; 12 nucleotides agree with TRBD2. CDR1 MNHEY and CDR2 SVGAGI come from the germline V gene. This CDR3 has 14 residues. J was trimmed by 14 bases and V by 0 bases; bases with no gene match: 5. In DNA, the CDR3 is TGTGCCAGCAGTTACTCCGAGACTAGCGGGAGTAAGTTCTTC. Its protein is CASSYSETSGSKFF.

The chain joins TRBV27 to TRBJ2-7; possible D gene TRBD1, 6 bases. Germline assignment: CDR1 MNHEY and CDR2 SMNVEV (reference sequence). Deletions cut 6 bases from V and 3 bases from J, with 15 bases between. The CDR3 loop spans 14 amino acids. DNA for the CDR3: TGTGCCAGCAGCCCACGGGACAAACACTACGAGCAGTACTTC. Translated: CASSPRDKHYEQYF.

The V call is TRBV27, the J call TRBJ1-5, with 7 bases aligning to TRBD1. The CDR3 has 15 amino acids. With 3 bases clipped from V and 2 bases from J, the junction kept 4 bases outside the gene matches. CDR1 is MNHEY and CDR2 is SMNVEV in the germline V gene (reference sequence). CDR3 protein: CASSLRDRGNQPQHF. As DNA, the CDR3 is TGTGCCAGCAGTTTGCGCGACAGGGGCAATCAGCCCCAGCATTTT.

This chain connects TRBV5-1 to TRBJ2-1, with 10 bases matching TRBD1. Trimming removed 5 bases from V and 7 bases from J; junction bases left unmatched: 3. CDR1 is SGHRS, CDR2 YFSETQ, per germline. There are 13 residues in the CDR3. The CDR3 reads CASRTGQGNEQFF. In nucleotides, the CDR3 is TGCGCCAGCAGAACGGGACAGGGGAATGAGCAGTTCTTC.

The CDR3 reads CATQDRAGDTQYF. For the CDR3, the DNA is TGTGCCACCCAGGACAGGGCCGGAGATACGCAGTATTTT. The genes are TRBV19 and TRBJ2-3, with 8 bases that match TRBD1. The CDR3 loop spans 13 amino acids. The V gene end was trimmed by 10 bases and the J gene end by 5 bases; junction bases not matched to a gene: 8. Per the germline V gene, CDR1 is LNHDA and CDR2 is SQIVND (reference sequence).

The CDR3 coding sequence is TGTGCCAGCAGTTACCAGGGGAACACTGAAGCTTTCTTT. This translates into CASSYQGNTEAFF. This chain uses TRBV6-5 with TRBJ1-1, with TRBD1 as a possible D gene (5 bases). CDR1 MNHEY and CDR2 SVGAGI come from the germline V gene. This CDR3 spans 13 amino acids. Trimming stripped 2 bases from V and 1 base from J, with 5 bases between.

The chain combines TRBV9 with TRBJ1-1, with TRBD1 identical over 8 bases. The CDR3 is made up of 15 amino acids. Germline CDR1 SGDLS, CDR2 YYNGEE. V lost 4 bases to trimming and J lost 5 bases; unmatched junction nucleotides: 10. CDR3 amino acids: CASSTSGQGETEAFF. In DNA, the CDR3 is TGTGCCAGCAGCACCTCAGGACAGGGCGAGACTGAAGCTTTCTTT.

This sequence joins TRBV12-3 or TRBV12-4 and TRBJ2-7; 9 nucleotides line up with TRBD2. V dropped 7 bases and J dropped 4; count of bases not matched to a gene: 5. This CDR3 has 13 residues. CDR3: CASTLTSGYEQYF. The CDR3, as DNA: TGTGCCAGCACATTAACTAGCGGGTACGAGCAGTACTTC.

The CDR3: CASSLAVGTGGTDTQYF. Written as DNA, the CDR3 is TGCGCCAGCAGCTTGGCAGTAGGGACAGGGGGCACAGATACGCAGTATTTT. The genes are TRBV5-1 and TRBJ2-3; 10 positions match TRBD1. This CDR3 is 17 amino acids long. The trim removed 0 bases at V and 1 base at J, leaving 5 bases unmatched. Germline-derived CDR1 and CDR2 are SGHRS and YFSETQ.

V and J are TRBV19 and TRBJ2-3; 10 bases are shared with TRBD2. The CDR3 runs 15 residues. The germline V gene encodes CDR1 LNHDA and CDR2 SQIVND (reference sequence). J gave up 1 base and V 4 bases, and 2 bases lay outside the gene matches. For the CDR3, the DNA is TGTGCCAGTAGTAGACTAGCGGGTCGCACAGATACGCAGTATTTT. Protein product: CASSRLAGRTDTQYF.

The chain employs TRBV27 and TRBJ2-7; 8 bases align to TRBD1. The CDR3 runs 16 residues. The J segment lost 0 bases and the V segment lost 8 bases, leaving 12 bases of the junction unmatched. Germline loops: CDR1 MNHEY, CDR2 SMNVEV (reference sequence). CDR3 sequence (DNA): TGTGCCAGCCACTCTCTTCGACAGGGGTCCTCCTACGAGCAGTACTTC. Protein sequence: CASHSLRQGSSYEQYF.

This clone was seen a handful of times. For the CDR3, the DNA is TGTGCCAGCAGTGAACGGGGTCTTGACAATCAGCCCCAGCATTTT. It is translated as CASSERGLDNQPQHF. The V call is TRBV6-1, the J call TRBJ1-5; D ambiguous. With 2 bases removed from V and 3 bases from J, the gap between germline ends came to 11 bases. Germline-derived CDR1 and CDR2 are MNHNS and SASEGT. The CDR3 sequence is 15 residues long.

In its sample, this clone was seen once. The rearrangement links TRBV28 to TRBJ2-5; 10 bases are shared with TRBD2. Unmatched junction bases numbered 7, after V lost 6 bases and J lost 3 bases. This CDR3 spans 15 amino acids. Germline CDR1 MDHEN, CDR2 SYDVKM. The CDR3 reads CASRGASGREETQYF. The CDR3 DNA sequence: TGTGCCAGCAGAGGGGCTAGCGGGAGAGAAGAGACCCAGTACTTC.